Listed below are T cell receptor beta chains from one sample, sequenced in a study of cytomegalovirus exposure and HLA in healthy donors. Some clones are missing from TCRdb's copy, which holds only in-frame ones; the method was immunoSEQ multiplex PCR. The sample records 150,000 or so clones, more than 70% being singletons. Material: PBMCs. The receptor set was obtained from a man aged 18 to 29 in good health and CMV-seropositive. The CDR3 runs from the conserved cysteine through the conserved F or W. The D gene is left open where the match is weak. The listing skips clone size in some rows; elsewhere it reads once, few, many or a size class.

. . TRBJ2-5 TRBV14 CASSPPSGQQETQYF TGTGCCAGCAGCCCGCCTAGCGGACAGCAAGAGACCCAGTACTTC
. . TRBJ2-7 TRBV30 CAWSVSLFPRDEQYF TGTGCCTGGAGTGTGTCTCTGTTCCCCAGGGACGAGCAGTACTTC
TRBD2 . TRBJ2-7 TRBV29-1 CSVAVAGDEQYF TGCAGCGTTGCGGTAGCGGGAGACGAGCAGTACTTC
TRBD1 . TRBJ2-6 TRBV27 CASSLTDRVLSGSGANVLTF TGTGCCAGCAGTTTAACCGACAGGGTATTGAGTGGCTCTGGGGCCAACGTCCTGACTTTC
. . TRBJ2-1 TRBV5-4 CASSQISTTNEQFF TGTGCCAGCAGCCAAATATCCACAACCAATGAGCAGTTCTTC
. . TRBJ2-3 TRBV6-1 CASSELGRLRQYF TGTGCCAGCAGTGAACTGGGGCGATTAAGGCAGTATTTT
. . TRBJ2-2 TRBV7-3 CASSLQGGGELFF TGTGCCAGCAGCTTACAAGGAGGGGGGGAGCTGTTTTTT
TRBD2 . TRBJ2-7 TRBV7-3 CASSLSGGRAVQYF TGTGCCAGCAGCTTAAGTGGAGGGAGGGCTGTGCAGTACTTC
. . TRBJ2-7 TRBV5-4 CASSLRDNSYEQYF TGTGCCAGCAGCCTGAGGGACAACTCCTACGAGCAGTACTTC
TRBD2 few TRBJ2-1 TRBV2 CASRETSGEKQFF TGTGCCAGCAGGGAAACTAGCGGGGAAAAGCAGTTCTTC
. few TRBJ1-2 TRBV18 CASSPQEGLGHYGYTF TGTGCCAGCTCACCACAGGAGGGATTGGGCCACTATGGCTACACCTTC